Described below is a single T cell receptor beta chain sequence and its context. The record originates from a study of blood T cell repertoires in COVID-19. Study details: Samples of COVID-19 (acute and convalescent) were obtained from the United States, Italy and Spain. Sample material is recorded as cDNA or gDNA derived from T cells, B-cell-depleted T cells, or PBMCs.

Original processing notes: Amplification of reference gene primers provided the estimated nucleated cell counts. TCRdb's copy holds only in-frame clones and misses some; the assay was immunoSEQ multiplex PCR. That table gives V, J and clone size, and the DNA gave D and trimming. The top ten clones hold around 5.9% of a sample with roughly 43,000 clones, just under 70% of them seen once. The CDR3 contains 14 residues. V was clipped by 5 bases and J by 1 base, with 11 bases between them. CDR1 is SEHNR, CDR2 FQNEAQ, per germline (reference sequence). The sample was peripheral blood. The V call is TRBV7-9, the J call TRBJ1-1; possible D gene TRBD1, 5 bases. The origin of this receptor is a man older than 75 with acute or convalescent COVID-19. The CDR3 bases are TGTGCCAGCAGCGCGCAGGGAGGGAACACTGAAGCTTTCTTT. Encoded protein: CASSAQGGNTEAFF.